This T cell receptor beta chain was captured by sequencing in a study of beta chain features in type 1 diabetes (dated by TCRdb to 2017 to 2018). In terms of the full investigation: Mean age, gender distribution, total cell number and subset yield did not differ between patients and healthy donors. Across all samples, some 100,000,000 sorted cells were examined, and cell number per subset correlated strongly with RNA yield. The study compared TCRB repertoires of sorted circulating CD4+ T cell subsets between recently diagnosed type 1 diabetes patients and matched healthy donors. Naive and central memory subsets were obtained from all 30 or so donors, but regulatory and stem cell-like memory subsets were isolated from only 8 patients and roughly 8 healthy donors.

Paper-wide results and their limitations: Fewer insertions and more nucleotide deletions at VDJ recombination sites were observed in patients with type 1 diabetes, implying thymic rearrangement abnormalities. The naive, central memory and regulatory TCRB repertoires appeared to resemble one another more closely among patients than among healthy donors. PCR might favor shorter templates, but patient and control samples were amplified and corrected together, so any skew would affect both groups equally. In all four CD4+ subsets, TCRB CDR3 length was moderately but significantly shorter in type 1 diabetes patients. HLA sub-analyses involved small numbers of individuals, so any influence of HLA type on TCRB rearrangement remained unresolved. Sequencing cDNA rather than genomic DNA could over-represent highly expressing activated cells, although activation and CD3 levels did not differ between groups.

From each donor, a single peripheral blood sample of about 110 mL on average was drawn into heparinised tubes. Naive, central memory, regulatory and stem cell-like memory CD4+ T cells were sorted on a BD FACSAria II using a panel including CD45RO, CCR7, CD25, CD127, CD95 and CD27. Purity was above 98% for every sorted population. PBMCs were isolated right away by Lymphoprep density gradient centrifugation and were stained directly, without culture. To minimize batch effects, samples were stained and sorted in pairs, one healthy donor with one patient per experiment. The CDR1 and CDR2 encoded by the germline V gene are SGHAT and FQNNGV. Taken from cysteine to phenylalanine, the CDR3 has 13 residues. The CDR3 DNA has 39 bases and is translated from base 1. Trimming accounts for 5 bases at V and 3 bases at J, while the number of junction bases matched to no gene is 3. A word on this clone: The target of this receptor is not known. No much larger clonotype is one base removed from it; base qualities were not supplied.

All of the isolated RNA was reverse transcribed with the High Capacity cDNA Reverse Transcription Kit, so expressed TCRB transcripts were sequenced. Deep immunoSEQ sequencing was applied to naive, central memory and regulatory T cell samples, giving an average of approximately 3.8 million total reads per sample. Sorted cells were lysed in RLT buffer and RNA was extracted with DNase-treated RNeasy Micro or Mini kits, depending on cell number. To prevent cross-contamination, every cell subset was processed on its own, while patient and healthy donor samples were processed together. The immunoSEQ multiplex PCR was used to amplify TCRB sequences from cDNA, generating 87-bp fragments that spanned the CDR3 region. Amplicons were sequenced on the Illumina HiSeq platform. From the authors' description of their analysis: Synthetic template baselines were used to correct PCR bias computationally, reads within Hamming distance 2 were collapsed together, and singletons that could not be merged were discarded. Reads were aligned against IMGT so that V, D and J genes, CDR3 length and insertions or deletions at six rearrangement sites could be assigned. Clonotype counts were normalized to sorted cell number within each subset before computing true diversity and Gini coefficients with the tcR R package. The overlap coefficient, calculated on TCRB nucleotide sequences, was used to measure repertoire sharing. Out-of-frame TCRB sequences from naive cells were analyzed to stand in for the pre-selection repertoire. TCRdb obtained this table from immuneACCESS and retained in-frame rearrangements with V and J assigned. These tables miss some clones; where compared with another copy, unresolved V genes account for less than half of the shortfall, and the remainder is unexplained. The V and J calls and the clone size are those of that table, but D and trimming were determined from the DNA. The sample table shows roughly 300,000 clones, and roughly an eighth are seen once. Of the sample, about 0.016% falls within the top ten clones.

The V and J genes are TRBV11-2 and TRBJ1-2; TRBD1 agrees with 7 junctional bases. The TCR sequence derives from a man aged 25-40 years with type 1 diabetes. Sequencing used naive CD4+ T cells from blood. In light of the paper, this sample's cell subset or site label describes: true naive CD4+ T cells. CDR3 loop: CASSPGTDYGYTF. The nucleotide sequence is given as TGTGCCAGCAGCCCAGGGACAGACTATGGCTACACCTTC.